The 11 T cell receptor beta chains given below trace back to one sample, sequenced in a study of cytomegalovirus exposure and HLA in healthy donors. Use of 60 Vbeta and 13 Jbeta primers characterized the PCR. Clones were read by immunoSEQ multiplex PCR, and TCRdb kept only the in-frame ones, dropping some. The table includes about 93,000 clones, less than 80% detected once. Sequenced input: PBMCs. These receptors originate from a woman aged 40 to 49 in good health and CMV-seronegative.

The V call is TRBV30, the J call TRBJ2-2; 11 positions match TRBD1. The CDR3 is made up of 15 amino acids. V was pared by 1 base and J by 4 bases, with 2 bases of the junction left unmatched. CDR1 and CDR2 (germline): GTSNPN, SVGIG (reference sequence). In DNA form, the CDR3 reads TGTGCCTGGAGTGGGGGACAGGGGGGCACCGGGGAGCTGTTTTTT. Translation: CAWSGGQGGTGELFF.

CDR3 loop: CASSLASDITGVGAFF. The CDR3 region has the DNA TGTGCCAGCAGCTTAGCCTCAGACATCACCGGGGTGGGAGCTTTCTTT. V is TRBV7-6 and J is TRBJ1-1; D unresolved. The CDR3 is 16 residues long. V was cut by 0 bases and J by 10 bases, with 21 bases left in between. The germline V gene encodes CDR1 SGHVS and CDR2 FNYEAQ.

The J gene is TRBJ2-1, the V gene TRBV30, with 10 positions matching TRBD1. Germline-derived CDR1 and CDR2 are GTSNPN and SVGIG (reference sequence). CDR3 length: 14 amino acids. The junction had 7 bases not matched to a gene; V was cut back by 3 bases and J by 8 bases. The CDR3 region has the DNA TGTGCCTGGAGGACAGGGGGCATGGGGTATGAGCAGTTCTTC. Protein: CAWRTGGMGYEQFF.

The chain carries TRBV28 and TRBJ2-1, with TRBD1 matching 8 bases. J was trimmed by 9 bases and V by 9 bases; bases with no gene match: 16. The CDR3 sequence is 15 residues long. Germline V gives CDR1 MDHEN, CDR2 SYDVKM. CDR3 amino acids: CASYRHGQGNSEQFF. The CDR3 nucleotides are TGTGCCAGTTACCGACATGGACAGGGCAATAGTGAGCAGTTCTTC.

This clone was seen a handful of times. The V and J genes are TRBV2 and TRBJ2-3; a possible D gene is TRBD2 (5 bases). CDR1 is SNHLY and CDR2 is FYNNEI in the germline V gene. V lost 5 bases and J lost 5, with 8 bases in between. The CDR3 contains 12 residues. The CDR3 sequence: CASSLTRDTQYF. The CDR3 coding sequence is TGTGCCAGCAGTCTCACTAGAGATACGCAGTATTTT. The full variable domain, in which reference TRBV2 and TRBJ2-3 provide the parts outside the CDR3, is EPEVTQTPSHQVTQMGQEVILRCVPISNHLYFYWYRQILGQKVEFLVSFYNNEISEKSEIFDDQFSVERPDGSNFTLKIRSTKLEDSAMYFCASSLTRDTQYFGPGTRLTVL.

This rearrangement joins TRBV6-1 to TRBJ2-7; D perhaps matches TRBD1 (6 bases). The CDR3 is 16 residues long. Germline assignment: CDR1 MNHNS and CDR2 SASEGT. The germline V and J ends were trimmed by 2 bases and 2 bases, with 16 bases remaining between them. CDR3 amino acids: CASSELPGQAPYEQYF. CDR3 sequence (DNA): TGTGCCAGCAGTGAACTGCCGGGACAAGCCCCCTACGAGCAGTACTTC.

This chain connects TRBV6-1 to TRBJ1-5, with D maybe TRBD1 (5 bases). Germline lookup yields CDR1 MNHNS and CDR2 SASEGT. Trimming stripped 0 bases from V and 6 bases from J, with 9 bases between. CDR3 length: 14 residues. The chain's CDR3 is CASSEARVSQPQHF. CDR3 bases: TGTGCCAGCAGTGAAGCCAGGGTAAGTCAGCCCCAGCATTTT.

This rearrangement joins TRBV27 to TRBJ1-5; D may be TRBD1 (6 bases). The CDR3 has 15 residues. Deletions cut 6 bases from V and 4 bases from J, with 16 bases between. Germline V gene sequence: CDR1 MNHEY, CDR2 SMNVEV (reference sequence). The CDR3 is CASRVGGGLNQPQHF. The CDR3 DNA reads TGTGCCAGCAGGGTCGGGGGGGGGCTGAATCAGCCCCAGCATTTT.

The chain joins TRBV7-9 to TRBJ1-1; D is unresolved. Germline V gene data show CDR1 as SEHNR and CDR2 as FQNEAQ (reference sequence). This CDR3 comprises 11 residues. Trimming removed 1 base from V and 10 bases from J, with 7 bases in between. CDR3 residues: CASSLDRGAFF. The CDR3 nucleotides read TGTGCCAGCAGCTTAGACCGGGGAGCTTTCTTT.

This rearrangement joins TRBV5-1 to TRBJ2-4, with 11 bases lining up with TRBD2. The CDR3 length is 18 residues. J gave up 1 base and V 2 bases, and 8 bases lay outside the gene matches. The germline gives CDR1 SGHRS, CDR2 YFSETQ. CDR3 nucleotides: TGCGCCAGCAGCTTCCTGGTCCCTAGCGGGGGGGCCAAAAACATTCAGTACTTC. It is translated as CASSFLVPSGGAKNIQYF.

The rearrangement uses TRBV9 and TRBJ2-4; tentative D call: TRBD2 (5 bases). CDR3 length equals 14 residues. Trimming took off 0 bases at V and 1 base at J, with 5 bases between the two ends. Germline CDR1 reads SGDLS; CDR2 reads YYNGEE. CDR3 protein: CASSVGGAKNIQYF. CDR3 bases: TGTGCCAGCAGCGTAGGAGGGGCCAAAAACATTCAGTACTTC.